This TCR beta chain was identified during a study of blood T cell repertoires in COVID-19. Study at large: Material from acute and convalescent COVID-19 was sourced from the United States, Italy and Spain. T cells, B-cell-depleted T cells, or PBMCs supplied cDNA or gDNA.

TCRdb keeps only in-frame clones here, not all; method: immunoSEQ multiplex PCR. The repertoire holds some 83,000 clones, with around 80% as singletons. The TCR originated in a man over 45 with acute or convalescent COVID-19. Sample: peripheral blood.

CDR3 sequence: CASKRGLASNEQFF. CDR3 coding DNA: TGTGCCAGTAAACGCGGACTAGCGTCCAATGAGCAGTTCTTC. The gene calls are TRBV19 and TRBJ2-1; 9 bases line up with TRBD2. V gave up 7 bases and J gave up 6 bases; unmatched junction bases: 7. Per germline, CDR1 LNHDA and CDR2 SQIVND (reference sequence). The CDR3 contains 14 residues.